This TCR beta chain is drawn from a study of memory CD4+ T cells and cytomegalovirus serostatus. Whole-study findings and limits: About 40% of the roughly 160 known CMV-associated TCRbeta sequences appeared in CD4+ memory.

As concerns this clone: The antigen is undetermined.

Repertoires were generated with immunoSEQ multiplex PCR, while TCRdb's copy carries only in-frame clones and drops some. This table holds 50,000 to 75,000 clones, more than 75% found once. Single viable CD3+CD4+CD8-CD45RO+ cells were sorted as the memory CD4+ T cells. This clonotype was sampled from an adult in good health and CMV-seronegative. The material sequenced was memory CD4+ T cells from blood.

The CDR3 coding sequence is TGCGCCAGCAGATCTAGCGGGGGAGGGTACAATGAGCAGTTCTTC. Protein sequence: CASRSSGGGYNEQFF. The rearrangement joins TRBV5-1 to TRBJ2-1, with 10 bases matching TRBD2. This CDR3 is 15 amino acids long. Germline CDR1 is SGHRS and CDR2 is YFSETQ. V lost 5 bases, J lost 4 bases, and 6 bases stayed unmatched.